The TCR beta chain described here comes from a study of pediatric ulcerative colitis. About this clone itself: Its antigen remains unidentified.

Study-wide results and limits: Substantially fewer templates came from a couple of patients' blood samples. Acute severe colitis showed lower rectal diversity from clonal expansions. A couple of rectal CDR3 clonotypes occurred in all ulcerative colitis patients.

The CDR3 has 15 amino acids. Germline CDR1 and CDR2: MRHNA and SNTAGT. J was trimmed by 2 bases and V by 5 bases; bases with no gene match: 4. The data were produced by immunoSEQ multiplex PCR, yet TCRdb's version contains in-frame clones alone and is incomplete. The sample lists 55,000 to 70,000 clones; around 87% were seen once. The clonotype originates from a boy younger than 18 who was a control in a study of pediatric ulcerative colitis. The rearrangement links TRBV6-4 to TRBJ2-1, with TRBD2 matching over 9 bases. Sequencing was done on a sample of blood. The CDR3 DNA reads TGTGCCAGCAGTCGGACTAGCGAGCCCTACAATGAGCAGTTCTTC. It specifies CASSRTSEPYNEQFF.